These T cell receptor beta chains were read from a single sample in a study of cytomegalovirus exposure and HLA in healthy donors. TCRdb's table, derived via immunoSEQ multiplex PCR, lists solely in-frame clones and lacks some. The data hold about 96,000 clones, with roughly 74% observed a single time. Specimen: PBMCs. These receptors originate from a female donor in good health and CMV-seropositive. CDR3s include the opening cysteine and the closing phenylalanine or tryptophan. A D gene is named only where the DNA matches it firmly. Some rows have no size entry. The others give once, few or many, or a class for an expanded clone.

size	D	J	V	CDR3
.	.	TRBJ1-5	TRBV28	CASSPRGQPQHF
medium-sized	.	TRBJ2-2	TRBV6-1	CASSLTESGELFF
few	.	TRBJ2-6	TRBV14	CASSQGIGLSGANVLTF
.	.	TRBJ1-6	TRBV18	CASSQQLSSYNSPLHF
.	.	TRBJ2-2	TRBV15	CATSRDSNTGELFF
.	.	TRBJ1-2	TRBV28	CASSDWGYTF
.	TRBD1	TRBJ2-7	TRBV29-1	CSTRDRDHEQYF
few	.	TRBJ1-1	TRBV28	CASVSTGSTEAFF
few	TRBD1	TRBJ2-7	TRBV29-1	CSVERTGNDISYEQYF
.	TRBD2	TRBJ2-1	TRBV19	CASSHRGPGLAGRGYEQFF
.	TRBD1	TRBJ2-7	TRBV4-2	CASSQASGTGFSYEQYF
few	.	TRBJ1-1	TRBV4-1	CASSQGRGGVTEAFF
.	.	TRBJ1-5	TRBV11-2	CASSMDSYSNQPQHF
once	.	TRBJ1-1	TRBV30	CAWSGRTEAFF
few	.	TRBJ1-2	TRBV29-1	CSVVDGYTF
.	.	TRBJ2-3	TRBV20-1	CSASLGAQYF
few	TRBD1	TRBJ1-4	TRBV19	CASSANRGEKLFF
few	TRBD1	TRBJ2-1	TRBV6-6	CASSYPGQGLVEQFF
once	TRBD2	TRBJ2-1	TRBV29-1	CSVERRPAGYNEQFF
few	.	TRBJ2-3	TRBV5-6	CASSFRGDTDTQYF
.	TRBD1	TRBJ2-3	TRBV2	CASSERVRTGGVLAVQADTQYF
.	TRBD1	TRBJ1-4	TRBV4-2	CASSQEQGFQGAFNEKLFF
.	.	TRBJ2-6	TRBV5-4	CASSAPTSPGANVLTF
.	.	TRBJ1-1	TRBV6-5	CAGSYGGWAFF